The source of this TCR beta chain is a study of shared clonotypes between healthy human individuals. Findings and caveats of the study: Naive subsets generally exceeded memory subsets in estimated richness. Between a handful of donors, naive CD4 clonotypes were shared at a level of about 5%.

Naive CD8 isolation took CD45RO-negative cells positively selected for CCR7 and excluded terminally differentiated effector memory CD45RA+ cells. The CDR3 spans 15 residues. The V and J ends lost 8 bases and 3 bases, in that order; junction bases with no gene match: 7. Germline loops: CDR1 MNHEY, CDR2 SMNVEV (reference sequence). Genomic DNA belonging to each subset was distributed in equal measure over several immunoSEQ plates. Method: immunoSEQ multiplex PCR; TCRdb's copy keeps in-frame clones and lacks some. This table has about 2.2 million clones, 85% to 95% appearing once. About this clone: Antigen specificity is unknown.

The sequencing sample was made of naive CD8+ T cells from PBMCs. The receptor was isolated from a man younger than 35 in good health. Some clones in this sample may be carry-over from other donors' samples. This chain joins TRBV27 and TRBJ2-7; 13 bases agree with TRBD2. The CDR3 nucleotides read TGTGCCAGCTCAGAGGGACTAGCGGGAATCTACGAGCAGTACTTC. Amino acids: CASSEGLAGIYEQYF.